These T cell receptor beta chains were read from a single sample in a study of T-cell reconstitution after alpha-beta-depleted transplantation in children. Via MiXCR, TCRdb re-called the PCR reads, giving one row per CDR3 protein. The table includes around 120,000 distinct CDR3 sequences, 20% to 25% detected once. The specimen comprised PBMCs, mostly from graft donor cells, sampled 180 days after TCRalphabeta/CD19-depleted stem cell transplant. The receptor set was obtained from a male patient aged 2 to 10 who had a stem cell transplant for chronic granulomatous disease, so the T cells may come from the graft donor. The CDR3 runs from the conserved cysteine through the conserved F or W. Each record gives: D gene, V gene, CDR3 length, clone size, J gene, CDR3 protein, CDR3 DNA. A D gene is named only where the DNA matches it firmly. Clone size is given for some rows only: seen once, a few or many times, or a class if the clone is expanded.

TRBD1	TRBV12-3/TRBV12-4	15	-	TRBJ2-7	CASSRQGAGPYEQYF	TGTGCCAGCAGTCGACAGGGGGCTGGGCCCTACGAGCAGTACTTC
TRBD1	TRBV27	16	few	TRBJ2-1	CASSPQPDRVYNEQFF	TGTGCCAGCAGTCCCCAGCCGGACAGGGTTTACAATGAGCAGTTCTTC
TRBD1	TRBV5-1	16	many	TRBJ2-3	CASSGGWTGHTDTQYF	TGCGCCAGCAGCGGCGGGTGGACAGGGCACACAGATACGCAGTATTTT
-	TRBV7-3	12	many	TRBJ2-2	CASSFFTGELFF	TGTGCCAGCAGCTTTTTCACCGGGGAGCTGTTTTTT
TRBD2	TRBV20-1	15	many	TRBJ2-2	CSAKTRGGETGELFF	TGCAGTGCTAAAACCCGTGGGGGGGAGACCGGGGAGCTGTTTTTT
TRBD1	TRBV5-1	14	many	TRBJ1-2	CASSAGTGNDGYTF	TGCGCCAGCAGCGCCGGGACAGGGAATGATGGCTACACCTTC
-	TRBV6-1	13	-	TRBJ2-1	CASSPVPYNEQFF	TGTGCCAGCAGTCCCGTCCCTTACAATGAGCAGTTCTTC
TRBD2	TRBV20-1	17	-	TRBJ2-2	CSAAQERGPSNTGELFF	TGCAGTGCCGCCCAGGAGCGGGGGCCATCGAACACCGGGGAGCTGTTTTTT
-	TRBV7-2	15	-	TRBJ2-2	CASSSALGRPGELFF	TGTGCCAGCAGCTCCGCCCTTGGACGCCCCGGGGAGCTGTTTTTT
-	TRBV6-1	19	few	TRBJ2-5	CASSARRDPVPTRQETQYF	TGTGCCAGCAGTGCGAGGAGGGACCCAGTGCCCACTAGACAAGAGACCCAGTACTTC
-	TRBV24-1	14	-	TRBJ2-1	CATSDFPDYNEQFF	TGTGCCACCAGTGATTTTCCAGACTACAATGAGCAGTTCTTC
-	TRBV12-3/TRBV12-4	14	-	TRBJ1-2	CASSSLGGMDGYTF	TGTGCCAGCAGTTCCCTTGGGGGCATGGATGGCTACACCTTC
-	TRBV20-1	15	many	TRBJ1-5	CSARNIDSYNQPQHF	TGCAGTGCTAGAAACATCGACAGTTACAATCAGCCCCAGCATTTT
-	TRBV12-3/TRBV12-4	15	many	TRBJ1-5	CASSLGGMDNQPQHF	TGTGCCAGCAGTTTAGGGGGCATGGACAATCAGCCCCAGCATTTT